This T cell receptor beta chain was sequenced for a study of CD8 T cells in Susac syndrome. The CDR3 extends over 14 amino acids. Germline V lookup: CDR1 GTSNPN, CDR2 SVGIG (reference sequence). Trimming left V 0 bases short and J 6 bases short, with 12 bases between. An amount of RNA that ranged from roughly 0.45 to 1 ug was reverse transcribed with random hexamers. TCRdb used MiXCR to reprocess the immunoSEQ multiplex PCR reads, holding one entry per CDR3 protein. The data hold 90,000 to 150,000 distinct CDR3 sequences, with about 92% observed a single time. Negative isolation was used for CD8+ and CD4+ T cells, and FACS enrichment was applied to TEMRA cells.

This TCR was sampled from a human donor with multiple sclerosis. Source material: CD4+ T cells from PBMCs. The V and J genes are TRBV30 and TRBJ2-1; possible D gene TRBD2, 7 bases. CDR3 amino acids: CAWSVAGASNEQFF. CDR3 sequence (DNA): TGTGCCTGGAGTGTGGCGGGGGCCAGCAATGAGCAGTTCTTC.